These 10 T cell receptor beta chains share one sample of origin, sequenced in a study of blood T cell repertoires in COVID-19. Profiled with immunoSEQ multiplex PCR; TCRdb holds only in-frame clones, not every one. The sample carries 200,000 to 300,000 clones, about 89% recorded once. Sequences were obtained from peripheral blood. Receptors originate from a woman aged 55-69 years who had recovered from COVID-19.

The V and J genes are TRBV12-3 or TRBV12-4 and TRBJ1-2, with D possibly being TRBD1 (5 bases). This CDR3 has 12 residues. Trimming removed 3 bases at V and 6 bases at J, with 8 bases between. The CDR3 loop reads CASSFEGDGYTF. The CDR3 nucleotides read TGTGCCAGCAGTTTTGAAGGGGATGGCTACACCTTC.

This chain connects TRBV7-3 to TRBJ2-1; a weak D match, TRBD1 (5 bases). This CDR3 is built from 10 residues. Trimming stripped 10 bases from V and 9 bases from J, with 10 bases between. Germline lookup yields CDR1 SGHTA and CDR2 FQGTGA. CDR3 protein: CAKGWVEQFF. The DNA of the CDR3 is TGTGCCAAGGGGTGGGTTGAGCAGTTCTTC. Based on the CDR3 plus reference TRBV7-3 and TRBJ2-1, the full variable domain is GAGVSQTPSNKVTEKGKYVELRCDPISGHTALYWYRQSLGQGPEFLIYFQGTGAADDSGLPNDRFFAVRPEGSVSTLKIQRTERGDSAVYLCAKGWVEQFFGPGTRLTVL.

The CDR3, as DNA: TGTGCCAGCAGTCCCTTATCCACAGTGTACAATGAGCAGTTCTTC. This translates into CASSPLSTVYNEQFF. The chain is built from TRBV28 and TRBJ2-1; no clear D gene. Per germline, CDR1 MDHEN and CDR2 SYDVKM. With 5 bases removed from V and 4 bases from J, the gap between germline ends came to 15 bases. The CDR3 contains 15 residues. The whole variable domain, filled in from reference TRBV28 and TRBJ2-1, reads DVKVTQSSRYLVKRTGEKVFLECVQDMDHENMFWYRQDPGLGLRLIYFSYDVKMKEKGDIPEGYSVSREKKERFSLILESASTNQTSMYLCASSPLSTVYNEQFFGPGTRLTVL.

The chain joins TRBV3-1 (or the pseudogene TRBV3-2) to TRBJ2-2; 9 positions match TRBD2. Germline CDR1 LGHDT, CDR2 YNNKEL (reference sequence). This CDR3 is 16 amino acids long. Unmatched junction bases numbered 6, after V lost 1 base and J lost 6 bases. CDR3 sequence: CASSQAGERGAGELFF. The CDR3, as DNA: TGTGCCAGCAGCCAAGCGGGAGAGCGGGGGGCCGGGGAGCTGTTTTTT.

CDR3 DNA sequence: TGTGCCAGCAGCTTGGAATCAGGCGGCGGGGGGGCCGGTCTCCAAGAGACCCAGTACTTC. This sequence encodes CASSLESGGGGAGLQETQYF. V usage is TRBV5-4 and J usage is TRBJ2-5, with TRBD2 matching over 9 bases. With 0 bases clipped from V and 1 base from J, the junction kept 16 bases outside the gene matches. CDR1 is SGHNT, CDR2 YYREEE, per germline (reference sequence). CDR3 length: 20 residues.

CDR3: CASSHPTGNNSPLHF. In nucleotides, the CDR3 is TGTGCCAGCAGTCACCCGACAGGGAATAATTCACCCCTCCACTTT. The chain combines TRBV6-6 with TRBJ1-6; TRBD1 matches at 7 bases. The CDR3 runs to 15 residues. J gave up 5 bases and V 5 bases, and 6 bases lay outside the gene matches. The germline CDR1 and CDR2 sequences are MNHNY and SVGAGI (reference sequence).

This chain joins TRBV28 and TRBJ1-2; tentatively, D is TRBD1 (5 bases). This CDR3 contains 13 residues. V was clipped by 9 bases and J by 7 bases, with 18 bases between them. Germline loops: CDR1 MDHEN, CDR2 SYDVKM. The CDR3 coding sequence is TGTGCCAGTTACGCTCGTATGGGGGGTGGCTACACCTTC. Its translation is CASYARMGGGYTF.

This chain connects TRBV5-1 to TRBJ1-2, with D unclear. This CDR3 is built from 11 residues. V shed 2 bases and J shed 6 bases, with 5 bases lying between them. Germline CDR1 SGHRS, CDR2 YFSETQ. The CDR3 spells CASSFGDGYTF. In DNA, the CDR3 is TGCGCCAGCAGCTTCGGGGATGGCTACACCTTC.

This clone was seen once. This chain links TRBV6-5 with TRBJ1-1, with a weak D call TRBD1 (5 bases). CDR1 is MNHEY, CDR2 SVGAGI, per germline. V was cut by 5 bases and J by 5 bases, with 18 bases left in between. The CDR3 totals 15 residues. CDR3 sequence (DNA): TGTGCCAGCAGTCCAAGGCGCTTGGGGGGGACTGAAGCTTTCTTT. Protein sequence: CASSPRRLGGTEAFF.

The chain recombines TRBV19 with TRBJ2-2; a possible D gene is TRBD1 (5 bases). Germline V gene data show CDR1 as LNHDA and CDR2 as SQIVND (reference sequence). The CDR3 loop spans 12 amino acids. The germline V and J ends were trimmed by 9 bases and 4 bases, with 9 bases remaining between them. This chain's CDR3 is CASARVTGELFF. The CDR3 DNA follows: TGTGCCAGCGCCAGGGTCACCGGGGAGCTGTTTTTT. The whole variable domain, remainder taken from reference TRBV19 and TRBJ2-2, is DGGITQSPKYLFRKEGQNVTLSCEQNLNHDAMYWYRQDPGQGLRLIYYSQIVNDFQKGDIAEGYSVSREKKESFPLTVTSAQKNPTAFYLCASARVTGELFFGEGSRLTVL.